This is a list of T cell receptor beta chains from one sample in a study of radiation and T cells in renal cell carcinoma. The protocol was immunoSEQ multiplex PCR, while the TCRdb copy is restricted to in-frame clones and leaves out a portion. The sample includes 95,000 or so clones, 80% to 90% seen only once; the top ten take almost 8%. Sequences were derived from blood, sampled from a patient whose treatment included radiotherapy and nephrectomy. The receptors come from a man aged 50 or older with renal cell carcinoma. Each CDR3 is given with its conserved first and last residue. Each record gives: V gene, clone size, D gene, J gene, CDR3 DNA, CDR3 protein. A D gene is named only where the DNA matches it firmly. Where a row states a size, it is once, few, many or the class of an expanded clone; other rows omit it.

>TRBV7-9|NA|NA|TRBJ1-2
TGTGCCAGCAGCTTACGCGCTCTCGCCGCCATCGCTGTACGGGGCTACACCTTC
CASSLRALAAIAVRGYTF
>TRBV5-1|NA|TRBD1|TRBJ2-3
TGCGCCAGCAGCCTCCTAACAGGGGGAAATACAGATACGCAGTATTTT
CASSLLTGGNTDTQYF
>TRBV7-2|NA|NA|TRBJ2-5
TGTGCCAGCAGCTTAGCAGGGCGTTCACCGGCTAGGGCCCAGTACTTC
CASSLAGRSPARAQYF
>TRBV7-9|NA|NA|TRBJ1-4
TGTGCCAGCAGCTCAGAGTCTTATAATGAAAAACTGTTTTTT
CASSSESYNEKLFF
>TRBV2|NA|TRBD2|TRBJ2-5
TGTGCCAGCAGTGAAACTAGCGGGTCAGAGACCCAGTACTTC
CASSETSGSETQYF
>TRBV2|NA|NA|TRBJ1-3
TGTGCCAGCACGAAAGACGGAGCATTTGGAAACACCATATATTTT
CASTKDGAFGNTIYF
>TRBV5-5|NA|NA|TRBJ1-2
TGTGCCAGCAGCTTAGAATCCAATTGCACCTTC
CASSLESNCTF
>TRBV6-5|NA|TRBD1|TRBJ2-5
TGTGCCAGCAGTTGGACAGGATTCCAAGAGACCCAGTACTTC
CASSWTGFQETQYF
>TRBV7-9|few|TRBD1|TRBJ1-1
TGTGCCAGCAGCCGGGACAGGGGGCTTACTGAAGCTTTCTTT
CASSRDRGLTEAFF
>TRBV7-2|NA|TRBD1|TRBJ1-2
TGTGCCAGCAGCTTCACAGCCGGGACAGAACTCTATGGCTACACCTTC
CASSFTAGTELYGYTF
>TRBV7-6|NA|TRBD2|TRBJ2-7
TGTGCCAGCAGCTTAGCTAGCGGGAGGGCCGGAGAGCAGTACTTC
CASSLASGRAGEQYF
>TRBV5-1|once|NA|TRBJ2-5
TGCGCCAGCAGCTTGGCCGCGACGGCACAAGAGACCCAGTACTTC
CASSLAATAQETQYF
>TRBV9|NA|NA|TRBJ1-6
TGTGCCAGCAGCCCCTCGGTGAATTCACCCCTCCACTTT
CASSPSVNSPLHF
>TRBV27|NA|TRBD2|TRBJ2-1
TGTGCCAGCAGTTTATTGTCTAGCGGGAGTCTTCTTGAGCAGTTCTTC
CASSLLSSGSLLEQFF
>TRBV4-1|NA|TRBD2|TRBJ2-7
TGCGCCAGCAGCCAAGATCAGAATTACGGACTAGCGGCCTACGAGCAGTACTTC
CASSQDQNYGLAAYEQYF
>TRBV30|NA|NA|TRBJ1-6
TGTGCCTGTCAAAACTCGAACTATCTACAGTCTACCTCCTATAATTCACCCCTCCACTTT
CACQNSNYLQSTSYNSPLHF
>TRBV7-9|NA|NA|TRBJ1-2
TGTGCCAGCAGCTTCGGGGGGGCTATCTCCGGCTACACCTTC
CASSFGGAISGYTF
>TRBV30|once|NA|TRBJ2-7
TGTGCCTGGAGTGTAACGGGGTATATCTACGAGCAGTACTTC
CAWSVTGYIYEQYF
>TRBV7-3|NA|NA|TRBJ2-6
TGTGCCAGCAGCGGGATCTCCTCTGGGGCCAACGTCCTGACTTTC
CASSGISSGANVLTF
>TRBV27|NA|NA|TRBJ2-6
TGTGCCAGCAGTTTATTCGGCAGGGCTGCTGGGGCCAACGTCCTGACTTTC
CASSLFGRAAGANVLTF
>TRBV4-1|NA|NA|TRBJ2-1
TGCGCCAGCAGCCGCAATACCAGAGTTTACAATGAGCAGTTCTTC
CASSRNTRVYNEQFF
>TRBV2|NA|NA|TRBJ2-1
TGTGCCAGCAGCTTCGATGAGAAGGAGCAGTTCTTC
CASSFDEKEQFF
>TRBV6-5|NA|NA|TRBJ1-2
TGTGCCAGCACGAAGGAGGGGCGCGGCTATGGCTACACCTTC
CASTKEGRGYGYTF
>TRBV29-1|once|NA|TRBJ2-5
TGCAGCGCTAGTGCGGGTAACCAGGAGACCCAGTACTTC
CSASAGNQETQYF
>TRBV7-8|NA|NA|TRBJ1-5
TGTGCCAGCAGCCCAACGGGCTATAGCAATCAGCCCCAGCATTTT
CASSPTGYSNQPQHF
>TRBV6-4|NA|TRBD2|TRBJ2-7
TGTGCCAGCATCTCCGTAGCGGGAGTTCCCTACGAGCAGTACTTC
CASISVAGVPYEQYF
>TRBV25-1|NA|TRBD1|TRBJ1-1
TGTGCCAGCAGTGAATACAGGACAGGGAAACGAAGTGAAGCTTTCTTT
CASSEYRTGKRSEAFF
>TRBV5-1|NA|NA|TRBJ1-1
TGCGCCAGCAGCTTGGGGGTCAGTCTTCAGAACACTGAAGCTTTCTTT
CASSLGVSLQNTEAFF
>TRBV30|NA|NA|TRBJ2-7
TGTGCCTGGAGTATTAGCCTAATCGAGTACTTC
CAWSISLIEYF
>TRBV7-9|NA|NA|TRBJ1-6
TGTGCCAGCAGCCGAACCCAGGTGTTGAATTCACCCCTCCACTTT
CASSRTQVLNSPLHF
>TRBV7-2|NA|NA|TRBJ2-7
TGTGCCAGCAGCTTAGTAGCCCGGGGGCGGGATGAGCAGTACTTC
CASSLVARGRDEQYF
>TRBV28|NA|NA|TRBJ1-1
TGTGCCAGCAGTCTCAGGTTATCGGTGAACACTGAAGCTTTCTTT
CASSLRLSVNTEAFF
>TRBV5-1|NA|TRBD1|TRBJ2-5
TGCGCCAGCAGCTTGGTAGGGACAGAAGAGACCCAGTACTTC
CASSLVGTEETQYF
>TRBV18|NA|NA|TRBJ2-7
TGTGCCAGCTCAAGACTGAAGGGTCAATACGAGCAGTACTTC
CASSRLKGQYEQYF
>TRBV5-1|NA|NA|TRBJ2-7
TGCGCCAGCAGCTTGGCCACGAGGGCCGTACCCTACGAGCAGTACTTC
CASSLATRAVPYEQYF
>TRBV9|NA|NA|TRBJ1-3
TGTGCCAGCAGCGTAGGAGAAACGAGGGGAAACACCATATATTTT
CASSVGETRGNTIYF
>TRBV19|NA|NA|TRBJ1-5
TGTGCCAGTAGTACGGAAAATTTGGGTAATCAGCCCCAGCATTTT
CASSTENLGNQPQHF
>TRBV10-3|NA|TRBD1|TRBJ2-7
TGTGCCATCAGGAAACAGGGGCTGCTAGACGAGCAGTACTTC
CAIRKQGLLDEQYF
>TRBV15|NA|TRBD1|TRBJ2-5
TGTGCCACCTTTAGACAGGGACAGGGGACCCAGTACTTC
CATFRQGQGTQYF
>TRBV5-1|NA|TRBD1|TRBJ2-2
TGCGCCAGCAGCTTGGCTAGGGGACAGGGAGACACCGGGGAGCTGTTTTTT
CASSLARGQGDTGELFF
>TRBV4-2|NA|TRBD1|TRBJ2-1
TGTGCCAGCAGCCAGAGACGGGACAGGGCCAACAATGAGCAGTTCTTC
CASSQRRDRANNEQFF
>TRBV5-4|NA|TRBD1|TRBJ1-1
TGTGCCAGCAGCGGCACAGGGGCAGAGAACACTGAAGCTTTCTTT
CASSGTGAENTEAFF
>TRBV5-1|once|NA|TRBJ2-3
TGCGCCAGCAGCTTATCGGGGTTAGAAGATACGCAGTATTTT
CASSLSGLEDTQYF
>TRBV6-1|once|NA|TRBJ2-1
TGTGCCAGCACCGACTTCGTTGAAAATGAGCAGTTCTTC
CASTDFVENEQFF
>TRBV28|once|TRBD2|TRBJ2-3
TGTGCCAGCAGTGCTCTGTGGACTAGCGGGAGCACAGATACGCAGTATTTT
CASSALWTSGSTDTQYF